This note documents a single T cell receptor beta chain sequence. The data are from a study of identical twins. Germline-derived CDR1 and CDR2 are LGHNA and YSLEER. The CDR3 is made up of 15 amino acids. Germline trimming cut 0 bases from V and 3 bases from J; bases unmatched to any gene: 1. MiXCR was run by TCRdb on the 5' RACE reads, yielding one entry per CDR3 protein. The sample consists of 300,000 or so distinct CDR3 sequences, 8.5% to 9.5% of them appearing once. The sample also formed part of further work on yellow fever vaccine responses in identical twins.

This chain connects TRBV4-3 to TRBJ2-7, with 11 bases aligning to TRBD1. The specimen sequenced was CD8+ T cells sorted from blood. This TCR was recovered from a young woman in good health. This CDR3 is CASSQEGQGGYEQYF. As DNA, the CDR3 is TGCGCCAGCAGCCAAGAGGGACAGGGGGGCTACGAGCAGTACTTC.